This TCR beta chain originates from a study of regulatory T cells in long-lasting Graves disease. This clonotype was found a few times. The antigen is undetermined. Regarding the study as a whole: The sample size was small, and this may have reduced accuracy. Persistent disease samples used TRBV28, TRBJ1-2 and TRBJ2-5 preferentially.

Investigators prepared the TCR beta libraries by applying iRepertoire HTBI primers and Arm-PCR of CDR3 regions. MiXCR, run by TCRdb on the multiplex PCR reads, gives a single entry per CDR3 protein. The sample holds some 230,000 distinct CDR3 sequences, about a sixth seen once. Regarding time point: newly diagnosed GD, antithyroid drugs for less than 3 months. From PBMCs, RNA was extracted and then used to make the TCR library. The V end lost 8 bases, the J end lost 0 bases, and 16 bases lay between the germline ends. CDR1 is KGHSH, CDR2 LQKENI, per germline. This CDR3 is built from 15 residues. The sample consisted of peripheral blood mononuclear cells (PBMCs), taken at new diagnosis, from a patient treated with antithyroid drugs. The sequence came from a female donor with Graves disease. The chain has TRBV18 and TRBJ1-1, with no clear D. CDR3 loop: CASTPDALMNTEAFF. CDR3 nucleotides: TGTGCCAGCACCCCAGACGCTCTCATGAACACTGAAGCTTTCTTT. Filled out from reference TRBV18 and TRBJ1-1, the complete variable domain reads NAGVMQNPRHLVRRRGQEARLRCSPMKGHSHVYWYRQLPEEGLKFMVYLQKENIIDESGMPKERFSAEFPKEGPSILRIQQVVRGDSAAYFCASTPDALMNTEAFFGQGTRLTVV.